What follows are 5 T cell receptor beta chains derived from one specimen sequenced in a study of OX40 agonist ivuxolimab in advanced cancers. Library creation used the immunoSEQ multiplex PCR assay. The table comes from immuneACCESS by way of TCRdb, which keeps in-frame sequences with V and J called. Part of the clones is missing from these tables; in studies checked, under half for an unresolved V gene and the rest for unknown reasons. The sample table contains roughly 37,000 clones; only one count was recorded for 74% of them. The leading ten clones occupy about 18% of the sample. The input for sequencing was CD4+ or CD8+ T cells sorted from blood, taken in a trial of the OX40 agonist ivuxolimab. These receptors originate from an adult with an advanced solid tumor such as melanoma, head and neck, liver or kidney cancer.

The chain joins TRBV6-1 to TRBJ1-5; TRBD1 agrees at 10 bases. The CDR3 runs to 13 residues. V was pared by 7 bases and J by 6 bases, with 3 bases of the junction left unmatched. The germline gives CDR1 MNHNS, CDR2 SASEGT. Here the CDR3 reads CASTGDRGQPQHF. CDR3 nucleotides: TGTGCCAGCACAGGGGACAGGGGTCAGCCCCAGCATTTT.

This clone was seen a single time. This sequence joins TRBV7-9 and TRBJ2-2, with TRBD2 matching over 7 bases. Unmatched junction bases numbered 7, after V lost 5 bases and J lost 1 base. CDR3 length: 16 residues. Germline V gene lookup returns CDR1 SEHNR and CDR2 FQNEAQ (reference sequence). CDR3 residues: CASSPPAGENTGELFF. As DNA, the CDR3 is TGTGCCAGCAGCCCCCCGGCGGGGGAGAACACCGGGGAGCTGTTTTTT.

This chain joins TRBV18 and TRBJ1-1; D gene uncertain. The CDR3 consists of 16 residues. V was shortened by 6 bases and J by 1 base, with 18 bases between the two germline ends. Per germline, CDR1 KGHSH and CDR2 LQKENI. Written as DNA, the CDR3 is TGTGCCAGCTCGGCTAAGGCGTCAGCCCCGAACACTGAAGCTTTCTTT. Its translation: CASSAKASAPNTEAFF. Full variable domain (missing parts from reference TRBV18 and TRBJ1-1): NAGVMQNPRHLVRRRGQEARLRCSPMKGHSHVYWYRQLPEEGLKFMVYLQKENIIDESGMPKERFSAEFPKEGPSILRIQQVVRGDSAAYFCASSAKASAPNTEAFFGQGTRLTVV.

This rearrangement joins TRBV4-1 to TRBJ1-6; 8 bases map to TRBD1. Germline values: CDR1 MGHRA, CDR2 YSYEKL. The V gene end was trimmed by 1 base and the J gene end by 5 bases; junction bases not matched to a gene: 13. This CDR3 has 19 residues. The CDR3 region is CASSQVRLLRDRNNSPLHF. CDR3 sequence (DNA): TGCGCCAGCAGCCAAGTGAGACTACTCCGGGACAGGAATAATTCACCCCTCCACTTT.

The V call is TRBV30, the J call TRBJ1-3; D unclear. This CDR3 has 11 amino acids. Trimming took 4 bases from V and 5 from J, leaving 6 bases between them. Germline lookup yields CDR1 GTSNPN and CDR2 SVGIG (reference sequence). This CDR3 reads CAWTLRNTIYF. The CDR3 nucleotides read TGTGCCTGGACACTTCGAAACACCATATATTTT.